The 30 T cell receptor beta chains below were found in one sample sequenced in a study of vaccination and CD4 T cells after COVID-19. Once obtained from cultured CD4+ T cells, the DNA was sequenced using the Oncomine TCR Beta short-read assay. TCRdb passed the PCR reads through MiXCR, listing each CDR3 protein once. The sample has roughly 15,000 distinct CDR3 sequences, roughly 56% seen once; the top ten hold about 17%. Documented treatment: approximately 9-day PBMC culture with coronavirus spike peptide pools or control peptides (ViraFEST assay). No antigens are known for them. The specimen sequenced was CD4+ T cells from blood, cultured in vitro. The receptors were gathered from a human donor who had recovered from COVID-19.

This chain joins TRBV19 and TRBJ2-3; D gene unclear. CDR1 is LNHDA, CDR2 SQIVND, per germline (reference sequence). V gave up 3 bases and J gave up 2 bases, with 9 bases separating them. This CDR3 is built from 14 residues. CDR3 bases: TGTGCCAGTAGTATTCACCCCCTCACAGATACGCAGTATTTT. Its translation is CASSIHPLTDTQYF.

This clonotype occurred a few times. The rearrangement uses TRBV6-1 and TRBJ1-5; TRBD1 is a possible D gene (5 bases). Trimming took off 7 bases at V and 2 bases at J, with 9 bases between the two ends. Per germline, CDR1 MNHNS and CDR2 SASEGT. The CDR3 sequence is 13 residues long. The CDR3: CASTGIRNQPQHF. CDR3 bases: TGTGCCAGCACAGGGATCCGCAATCAGCCCCAGCATTTT.

The chain joins TRBV20-1 to TRBJ2-1, with 9 bases lining up with TRBD2. CDR1 and CDR2 from the germline V gene are DFQATT and SNEGSKA (reference sequence). V shed 2 bases, J shed 9 bases, and the junction held 8 bases outside the gene matches. There are 14 residues in the CDR3. The CDR3 region is CSARRASGVTEQFF. Written as DNA, the CDR3 is TGCAGTGCTAGAAGGGCTAGCGGGGTCACTGAGCAGTTCTTC.

V gene TRBV27 combines with J gene TRBJ2-7, with D tentatively TRBD2 (6 bases). V gave up 11 bases and J gave up 7 bases, with 24 bases separating them. The CDR3 is 14 amino acids. Germline V gene data show CDR1 as MNHEY and CDR2 as SMNVEV (reference sequence). Written as DNA, the CDR3 is TGTGCCCCCCGGGTAGCGGAGACATCGGGTGAGCAGTACTTC. Amino acid sequence: CAPRVAETSGEQYF.

The rearrangement links TRBV11-2 to TRBJ2-5; the D gene is possibly TRBD1 (6 bases). The V end lost 1 base, the J end lost 0 bases, and 21 bases lay between the germline ends. This CDR3 has 19 amino acids. Germline V gives CDR1 SGHAT, CDR2 FQNNGV. CDR3 nucleotides: TGTGCCAGCAGCTTAGGACAGGAGGTCGGTCTAGGGTACCAAGAGACCCAGTACTTC. Encoded protein: CASSLGQEVGLGYQETQYF. Full variable domain (outside the CDR3, taken from reference TRBV11-2 and TRBJ2-5): EAGVAQSPRYKIIEKRQSVAFWCNPISGHATLYWYQQILGQGPKLLIQFQNNGVVDDSQLPKDRFSAERLKGVDSTLKIQPAKLEDSAVYLCASSLGQEVGLGYQETQYFGPGTRLLVL.

This clonotype was recorded a few times. The gene calls are TRBV2 and TRBJ1-5; D remains unclear. V lost 2 bases to trimming and J lost 6 bases, with 5 bases between them. Germline V gene data show CDR1 as SNHLY and CDR2 as FYNNEI. The CDR3 loop spans 12 amino acids. In nucleotides, the CDR3 is TGTGCCAGCAGTGAACTCCCTCAGCCCCAGCATTTT. It is translated as CASSELPQPQHF.

For the CDR3, the DNA is TGTGCCAGCACTTACACAGATACGCAGTATTTT. It encodes CASTYTDTQYF. The genes are TRBV2 and TRBJ2-3, with D unresolved. The germline gives CDR1 SNHLY, CDR2 FYNNEI. Trimming removed 7 bases at V and 2 bases at J, with 4 bases between. CDR3 length: 11 amino acids.

The rearrangement uses TRBV7-9 and TRBJ2-2; 7 positions agree with TRBD2. The CDR3 contains 16 residues. CDR1 and CDR2 from the germline V gene are SEHNR and FQNEAQ (reference sequence). V was clipped by 7 bases and J by 4 bases; unmatched bases: 12. CDR3 region: CASIHSAVAGTGELFF. CDR3 sequence (DNA): TGTGCCAGCATCCATTCAGCCGTAGCGGGCACCGGGGAGCTGTTTTTT.

This chain uses TRBV20-1 with TRBJ1-3; no firm D call. The CDR3 has 15 residues. Germline V gene data show CDR1 as DFQATT and CDR2 as SNEGSKA (reference sequence). The V and J ends lost 2 bases and 0 bases respectively, with 11 bases between them. DNA of the CDR3: TGCAGTGCTAGAAGACGGACGAGCTCTGGAAACACCATATATTTT. It specifies CSARRRTSSGNTIYF.

The rearrangement joins TRBV6-5 to TRBJ1-6, with 7 bases fitting TRBD1. V was pared by 0 bases and J by 9 bases, with 5 bases of the junction left unmatched. CDR3 length: 15 amino acids. Germline assignment: CDR1 MNHEY and CDR2 SVGAGI. This CDR3 reads CASSYSAGGISPLHF. The CDR3 nucleotides read TGTGCCAGCAGTTACTCTGCAGGGGGTATTTCACCCCTCCACTTT.

This chain links TRBV11-2 with TRBJ1-1; D call uncertain. Germline lookup yields CDR1 SGHAT and CDR2 FQNNGV. The CDR3 spans 13 residues. Trimming left V 3 bases short and J 0 bases short, with 5 bases between. CDR3 DNA: TGTGCCAGCAGCTTTGGGTTGAACACTGAAGCTTTCTTT. Residues: CASSFGLNTEAFF.

V gene TRBV24-1 combines with J gene TRBJ1-5; D possibly corresponds to TRBD1 (6 bases). CDR3 length: 15 residues. From germline, CDR1 is KGHDR and CDR2 SFDVKD. The V end was cut by 3 bases, the J end by 7 bases, with 15 bases between. The CDR3 DNA follows: TGTGCCACCAGTGATGGCAAGGGGGGGGAACAGCCCCAGCATTTT. It yields the protein CATSDGKGGEQPQHF.

The gene calls are TRBV4-2 and TRBJ1-2; D not resolved. The length of the CDR3 is 14 residues. Germline values: CDR1 LGHNA, CDR2 YNFKEQ. Between the trimmed V and J ends, which lost 0 bases and 2 bases, there was a span of 7 bases. DNA for the CDR3: TGTGCCAGCAGCCAAGAACACGGGAACTATGGCTACACCTTC. This sequence encodes CASSQEHGNYGYTF.

The chain is built from TRBV19 and TRBJ2-6; D is uncertain. V lost 7 bases and J 1 base, leaving 14 bases between the germline ends. The germline gives CDR1 LNHDA, CDR2 SQIVND (reference sequence). The CDR3 has 16 residues. CDR3 in amino acids: CASKLGSTSGANVLTF. The DNA for the CDR3 is TGTGCCAGTAAACTGGGGTCGACGTCTGGGGCCAACGTCCTGACTTTC. Using reference TRBV19 and TRBJ2-6 for the parts outside the CDR3, the full variable domain is DGGITQSPKYLFRKEGQNVTLSCEQNLNHDAMYWYRQDPGQGLRLIYYSQIVNDFQKGDIAEGYSVSREKKESFPLTVTSAQKNPTAFYLCASKLGSTSGANVLTFGAGSRLTVL.

CDR3 protein: CASSYSNSGGAGEQYF. The DNA of the CDR3 is TGTGCCAGCAGTTACTCGAACAGCGGGGGGGCAGGCGAGCAGTACTTC. The V call is TRBV6-5, the J call TRBJ2-7; 10 bases are a match to TRBD2. Unmatched junction bases numbered 8, after V lost 0 bases and J lost 6 bases. The CDR3 covers 16 residues. The germline V gene encodes CDR1 MNHEY and CDR2 SVGAGI.

This clonotype was detected only a few times. V gene TRBV19 combines with J gene TRBJ1-5; D not resolved. The CDR3 is 13 residues long. V was pared by 3 bases and J by 8 bases, with 11 bases between. CDR1 is LNHDA and CDR2 is SQIVND in the germline V gene (reference sequence). The DNA for the CDR3 is TGTGCCAGTAGTATGTTAGGGATAGAGCCCCAGCATTTT. This translates into CASSMLGIEPQHF.

This chain links TRBV18 with TRBJ1-5; the D is unclear. This CDR3 is 14 amino acids long. Trimming pared 3 bases from V and 2 bases from J, leaving 8 bases between. The V gene's germline CDR1 is KGHSH and CDR2 LQKENI. The CDR3 reads CASSPRTGNQPQHF. The DNA of the CDR3 is TGTGCCAGCTCACCGCGGACGGGCAATCAGCCCCAGCATTTT. The full variable domain, in which reference TRBV18 and TRBJ1-5 provide the parts outside the CDR3, is NAGVMQNPRHLVRRRGQEARLRCSPMKGHSHVYWYRQLPEEGLKFMVYLQKENIIDESGMPKERFSAEFPKEGPSILRIQQVVRGDSAAYFCASSPRTGNQPQHFGDGTRLSIL.

Written as DNA, the CDR3 is TGTGCCAGCGGGTGGGACAGGGGGACCACTGAAGCTTTCTTT. Translated: CASGWDRGTTEAFF. The chain uses TRBV6-1 and TRBJ1-1; TRBD1 agrees at 11 bases. Germline V lookup: CDR1 MNHNS, CDR2 SASEGT. The CDR3 extends over 14 amino acids. V was pared by 8 bases and J by 4 bases, with 6 bases of the junction left unmatched.

The chain links TRBV30 to TRBJ2-1; D unclear. Germline V gives CDR1 GTSNPN, CDR2 SVGIG (reference sequence). The CDR3 is 11 amino acids. The V end was cut by 1 base, the J end by 2 bases, with 0 bases between. CDR3 nucleotides: TGTGCCTGGAGTGCCTACAATGAGCAGTTCTTC. Its protein is CAWSAYNEQFF.

This clonotype was counted only a few times. The chain employs TRBV11-2 and TRBJ1-5; D unclear. In germline, CDR1 is SGHAT, CDR2 FQNNGV. V lost 5 bases, J lost 4 bases, and 12 bases lay in between. The CDR3 extends over 14 amino acids. Here the CDR3 DNA reads TGTGCCAGCAGCCGTCGAGGGTTGAATCAGCCCCAGCATTTT. Protein product: CASSRRGLNQPQHF.

The chain combines TRBV30 with TRBJ2-3, with D possibly matching TRBD2 (5 bases). CDR1 is GTSNPN, CDR2 SVGIG, per germline (reference sequence). Trimming stripped 3 bases from V and 6 bases from J, with 13 bases between. The CDR3 loop spans 13 amino acids. CDR3 sequence reads: CAWSIGLLDTQYF. CDR3 in DNA: TGTGCCTGGAGCATCGGACTTTTGGATACGCAGTATTTT.

V usage is TRBV30 and J usage is TRBJ1-6; possible D gene TRBD1, 6 bases. V was cut by 2 bases and J by 6 bases, with 11 bases left in between. The CDR3 has 14 residues. Germline loops: CDR1 GTSNPN, CDR2 SVGIG (reference sequence). The CDR3 is CAWSFGTFNSPLHF. For the CDR3, the DNA is TGTGCCTGGAGTTTCGGGACATTTAATTCACCCCTCCACTTT.

V and J are TRBV20-1 and TRBJ2-3; D gene ambiguous. The CDR3 is made up of 17 amino acids. V lost 3 bases to trimming and J lost 1 base, with 20 bases between them. Germline CDR1 is DFQATT and CDR2 is SNEGSKA (reference sequence). Written as DNA, the CDR3 is TGCAGTGCTAGCCACCCGAGGAAAGCCTCGGGCACAGATACGCAGTATTTT. Protein product: CSASHPRKASGTDTQYF.

The chain employs TRBV2 and TRBJ2-5, with 7 bases that match TRBD2. Germline CDR1 is SNHLY and CDR2 is FYNNEI. This CDR3 spans 15 amino acids. The V and J ends lost 6 bases and 3 bases, in that order; junction bases with no gene match: 10. The CDR3 DNA is TGTGCCAGCAGCAAGACTAGTGGGGGGGAAGAGACCCAGTACTTC. As protein: CASSKTSGGEETQYF.

V is TRBV6-1 and J is TRBJ1-5; maybe TRBD1 (5 bases). This CDR3 has 15 residues. Trimming took off 4 bases at V and 6 bases at J, with 16 bases between the two ends. Germline assignment: CDR1 MNHNS and CDR2 SASEGT. DNA of the CDR3: TGTGCCAGCAGTGTACAGGCAGCCGGCGGTCAGCCCCAGCATTTT. Translating gives CASSVQAAGGQPQHF.

V gene TRBV7-9 combines with J gene TRBJ1-4; 10 nucleotides agree with TRBD1. Germline loops: CDR1 SEHNR, CDR2 FQNEAQ (reference sequence). With V trimmed by 5 bases and J by 4 bases, 4 bases remained unmatched. The CDR3 has 15 amino acids. CDR3 DNA: TGTGCCAGCAGCAGTGGGACAGGGGATAATGAAAAACTGTTTTTT. As protein: CASSSGTGDNEKLFF.

In regard to this clonotype: Germline is not matched at one junction end, which may reflect a read error. The rearrangement joins TRBV7-7 to TRBJ1-5; D remains ambiguous. Germline V gene lookup returns CDR1 SSHAT and CDR2 FNYEAQ (reference sequence). The CDR3 has 13 amino acids. DNA of the CDR3: TGTGCTAGCAGCTTAGCTCCTGATCAGCCCCAGCATTTT. This codes for CASSLAPDQPQHF.

This rearrangement joins TRBV11-3 to TRBJ2-7, with D unresolved. The CDR3 is made up of 12 amino acids. Germline assignment: CDR1 SGHNT and CDR2 YENEEA. Trimming shortened V by 2 bases and J by 1 base, and 3 bases separated the two germline ends. CDR3 DNA sequence: TGTGCCAGCAGCTTAAGGTCCTACGAGCAGTACTTC. Translation gives CASSLRSYEQYF. The whole variable domain, filled in from reference TRBV11-3 and TRBJ2-7, reads EAGVVQSPRYKIIEKKQPVAFWCNPISGHNTLYWYLQNLGQGPELLIRYENEEAVDDSQLPKDRFSAERLKGVDSTLKIQPAELGDSAVYLCASSLRSYEQYFGPGTRLTVT.

The table lists this clonotype with a few counts. This chain uses TRBV20-1 with TRBJ2-5; D is undetermined. The CDR3 is 13 amino acids. Per germline, CDR1 DFQATT and CDR2 SNEGSKA (reference sequence). V was clipped by 1 base and J by 2 bases, with 8 bases between them. The CDR3 region is CSARGHLQETQYF. The DNA for the CDR3 is TGCAGTGCTAGAGGGCACCTACAAGAGACCCAGTACTTC.

The CDR3, as DNA: TGTGCCAGCAGCCCGAGACTAGCGGGAGGCCACGAGCAGTACTTC. Amino acid sequence: CASSPRLAGGHEQYF. This chain uses TRBV5-4 with TRBJ2-7, with 13 positions matching TRBD2. V was pared by 4 bases and J by 5 bases, with 6 bases of the junction left unmatched. CDR3 size: 15 residues. Germline V gene lookup returns CDR1 SGHNT and CDR2 YYREEE (reference sequence).